Listed here are 10 T cell receptor beta chains from one sample, sequenced in a study of T cell responses to AZD1222 COVID-19 vaccine. Libraries were prepared by immunoSEQ multiplex PCR; TCRdb keeps only in-frame clonotypes and omits some of them. Here the sample spans fewer than 180,000 clones, roughly 90% being singletons. The sample consisted of peripheral blood, taken 28 days after the second AZD1222 dose. The origin of the receptors is an adult who received the AZD1222 COVID-19 vaccine.

J is TRBJ1-2 and V is TRBV24-1; D is undetermined. CDR1 is KGHDR and CDR2 is SFDVKD in the germline V gene. The V and J ends lost 4 bases and 8 bases respectively, with 16 bases between them. The CDR3 loop spans 14 amino acids. The CDR3 protein is CATSERGIGGGYTF. DNA for the CDR3: TGTGCCACCAGTGAACGCGGGATAGGAGGAGGCTACACCTTC.

J is TRBJ2-1 and V is TRBV11-2; 11 bases are shared with TRBD2. The CDR3 runs 19 residues. V shed 1 base, J shed 8 bases, and the junction held 16 bases outside the gene matches. Germline V gene data show CDR1 as SGHAT and CDR2 as FQNNGV. CDR3 protein: CASSLVQGLAALSWDEQFF. CDR3 nucleotide sequence: TGTGCCAGCAGCTTAGTTCAGGGACTAGCGGCGTTATCCTGGGATGAGCAGTTCTTC.

The chain links TRBV4-2 to TRBJ1-4, with a possible D match to TRBD1 (6 bases). The germline CDR1 and CDR2 sequences are LGHNA and YNFKEQ. Trimming left V 1 base short and J 8 bases short, with 11 bases between. CDR3 length: 14 amino acids. The CDR3 nucleotides read TGTGCCAGCAGCCAAGCCAGGGGACGGGAAAAACTGTTTTTT. It codes for CASSQARGREKLFF.

The gene calls are TRBV7-9 and TRBJ2-5; the match to TRBD2 covers 9 bases. V was clipped by 5 bases and J by 1 base; unmatched bases: 8. The V gene's germline CDR1 is SEHNR and CDR2 FQNEAQ (reference sequence). The CDR3 is made up of 16 amino acids. The CDR3 DNA follows: TGTGCCAGCAGCCTTCGTAGCGGGAGAATCCAAGAGACCCAGTACTTC. This translates into CASSLRSGRIQETQYF.

The genes are TRBV5-4 and TRBJ1-2; D ambiguous. Germline V gives CDR1 SGHNT, CDR2 YYREEE (reference sequence). The length of the CDR3 is 13 residues. Trimming took off 0 bases at V and 2 bases at J, with 5 bases between the two ends. CDR3 in DNA: TGTGCCAGCAGCTTGGACCAAAACTATGGCTACACCTTC. Its translation: CASSLDQNYGYTF. Supplemented by reference TRBV5-4 and TRBJ1-2, the full variable domain reads ETGVTQSPTHLIKTRGQQVTLRCSSQSGHNTVSWYQQALGQGPQFIFQYYREEENGRGNFPPRFSGLQFPNYSSELNVNALELDDSALYLCASSLDQNYGYTFGSGTRLTVV.

V and J are TRBV5-1 and TRBJ1-2; TRBD1 matches at 8 bases. The CDR3 has 15 residues. The V and J ends lost 4 bases and 8 bases, in that order; junction bases with no gene match: 13. Germline V gene data show CDR1 as SGHRS and CDR2 as YFSETQ. The CDR3 reads CASSGWTGTTSGYTF. CDR3 sequence (DNA): TGCGCCAGCAGCGGGTGGACAGGGACCACTTCAGGCTACACCTTC.

The rearrangement links TRBV6-1 to TRBJ1-6; TRBD1 might be the D (5 bases). CDR1 MNHNS and CDR2 SASEGT come from the germline V gene. Trimming cost V 2 bases and J 11 bases, with 10 bases left between them. The CDR3 sequence is 13 residues long. Here the CDR3 DNA reads TGTGCCAGCAGTGAACAGGGTTTGACACCCCTCCACTTT. Residues: CASSEQGLTPLHF.

The V call is TRBV30, the J call TRBJ1-5; 10 bases agree with TRBD1. The length of the CDR3 is 13 residues. Trimming cost V 5 bases and J 7 bases; bases outside gene matches: 5. Per germline, CDR1 GTSNPN and CDR2 SVGIG (reference sequence). CDR3 loop: CAWGQGGEQPQHF. CDR3 nucleotide sequence: TGTGCCTGGGGACAGGGGGGCGAGCAGCCCCAGCATTTT.

The rearrangement joins TRBV5-8 to TRBJ1-2; 8 bases fit TRBD1. The CDR3 is made up of 16 amino acids. V trimming: 2 bases; J trimming: 6 bases; junction bases outside the gene matches: 12. Per germline, CDR1 SGHTS and CDR2 YDEGEE. DNA for the CDR3: TGTGCCAGCAGCTTAAGGCGGGCAGGGGGCGGCAATGGCTACACCTTC. Residues: CASSLRRAGGGNGYTF.

This chain connects TRBV5-1 to TRBJ1-1, with TRBD1 matching over 9 bases. The junction had 14 bases not matched to a gene; V was cut back by 1 base and J by 4 bases. Germline CDR1 reads SGHRS; CDR2 reads YFSETQ. The CDR3 consists of 18 residues. The CDR3 is CASSLNPSNRGQSTEAFF. DNA of the CDR3: TGCGCCAGCAGCTTGAACCCAAGCAACAGGGGGCAGAGCACTGAAGCTTTCTTT.